Sequencing of this T cell receptor (beta chain) was carried out in a study of blood T cell repertoires in COVID-19. Study context: COVID-19 samples from acute and convalescent phases originated in the United States, Italy and Spain. Nucleic acid was either cDNA or gDNA, and it came from T cells, B-cell-depleted T cells, or PBMCs.

Seattle's enrolled individuals joined amid active infection and were then monitored longitudinally. Authors' processing steps: Reference gene primer amplification yielded estimated nucleated cell counts. Sequencing was performed with immunoSEQ multiplex PCR; in TCRdb, only in-frame clones are kept and a portion is missing. That table supplies the V and J calls and clone size; D and trimming were determined from the DNA. Seen here are about 260,000 clones, 75% to 95% observed once, and the top ten hold around 2.6%. Per the germline V gene, CDR1 is MDHEN and CDR2 is SYDVKM. Trimming shortened V by 5 bases and J by 0 bases, and 13 bases separated the two germline ends. The CDR3 covers 15 residues.

The TCR originated in a person between 18 and 30 years old with COVID-19, enrolled during active disease. The chain recombines TRBV28 with TRBJ1-2; D perhaps matches TRBD1 (5 bases). Sequencing was carried out using peripheral blood. The CDR3 loop is CASSAQGGTNYGYTF. CDR3 bases: TGTGCCAGCAGTGCCCAGGGAGGGACTAACTATGGCTACACCTTC.